Below, 10 T cell receptor beta chains from the same sample are listed, as sequenced in a study of cytomegalovirus exposure and HLA in healthy donors. The PCR used 60 Vbeta and 13 Jbeta primers. Here immunoSEQ multiplex PCR was the method, and the copy in TCRdb shows in-frame clones only, minus some. The repertoire holds about 120,000 clones, with approximately 80% as singletons. The specimen sequenced was PBMCs. The receptor source for this set is a female donor in good health and CMV-seropositive.

This chain links TRBV27 with TRBJ1-2; D is unresolved. Germline V CDR1 and CDR2: MNHEY, SMNVEV (reference sequence). CDR3 length: 14 residues. Trimming left V 2 bases short and J 7 bases short, with 14 bases between. The CDR3 is CASSLREGFGGYTF. For the CDR3, the DNA is TGTGCCAGCAGTTTACGTGAGGGATTCGGTGGCTACACCTTC.

The V call is TRBV27, the J call TRBJ2-3; 11 bases map to TRBD2. The CDR3 spans 14 residues. Trimming at V came to 2 bases and at J to 6 bases, leaving 1 base not matched to a gene. Per germline, CDR1 MNHEY and CDR2 SMNVEV (reference sequence). CDR3 residues: CASSLASGGDTQYF. In DNA form, the CDR3 reads TGTGCCAGCAGTTTAGCTAGCGGGGGGGATACGCAGTATTTT.

The chain couples TRBV7-2 to TRBJ2-5, with D tentatively TRBD1 (7 bases). CDR3 length: 16 residues. In germline, CDR1 is SGHTA, CDR2 FQGNSA. V lost 1 base and J 2 bases, leaving 14 bases between the germline ends. CDR3 bases: TGTGCCAGCAGCTTAGGGGGCAGGGGGGTTCAAGAGACCCAGTACTTC. Amino acids: CASSLGGRGVQETQYF.

This clone came up once. The chain is built from TRBV5-6 and TRBJ2-1, with 7 nucleotides matching TRBD2. Trimming cost V 5 bases and J 13 bases; bases outside gene matches: 6. There are 11 residues in the CDR3. The germline CDR1 and CDR2 sequences are SGHDT and YYEEEE. In DNA form, the CDR3 reads TGTGCCAGCAGTTCTACGGGGGGACAGTTCTTC. Protein sequence: CASSSTGGQFF.

The chain links TRBV11-2 to TRBJ2-2; 10 bases are shared with TRBD2. The CDR3 is made up of 14 amino acids. Germline V gene sequence: CDR1 SGHAT, CDR2 FQNNGV. V dropped 4 bases and J dropped 7; count of bases not matched to a gene: 3. In DNA form, the CDR3 reads TGTGCCAGCAGCTCCACTAGCGGGGTCGGGGAGCTGTTTTTT. It specifies CASSSTSGVGELFF. The whole variable domain, remainder taken from reference TRBV11-2 and TRBJ2-2, is EAGVAQSPRYKIIEKRQSVAFWCNPISGHATLYWYQQILGQGPKLLIQFQNNGVVDDSQLPKDRFSAERLKGVDSTLKIQPAKLEDSAVYLCASSSTSGVGELFFGEGSRLTVL.

This chain joins TRBV12-5 and TRBJ2-2; TRBD2 matches at 10 bases. The V gene end was trimmed by 5 bases and the J gene end by 7 bases; junction bases not matched to a gene: 7. Per the germline V gene, CDR1 is LGHNT and CDR2 is FRNRAP. CDR3 length: 15 residues. The CDR3 DNA sequence: TGTGCTAGTGGTCTAATAAGCGGGGGGGTCGGGGAGCTGTTTTTT. Translating gives CASGLISGGVGELFF. The variable domain in full, with the rest retrieved from reference TRBV12-5 and TRBJ2-2, is DARVTQTPRHKVTEMGQEVTMRCQPILGHNTVFWYRQTMMQGLELLAYFRNRAPLDDSGMPKDRFSAEMPDATLATLKIQPSEPRDSAVYFCASGLISGGVGELFFGEGSRLTVL.

This clone occurred once. This chain uses TRBV30 with TRBJ1-3; possible D gene TRBD1, 5 bases. The germline V and J ends were trimmed by 3 bases and 0 bases, with 9 bases remaining between them. The CDR3 runs to 14 residues. Germline V gives CDR1 GTSNPN, CDR2 SVGIG (reference sequence). This CDR3 is CAWRDTSSGNTIYF. CDR3 DNA sequence: TGTGCCTGGAGGGACACAAGCTCTGGAAACACCATATATTTT.

J is TRBJ1-1 and V is TRBV9; 10 positions match TRBD1. V lost 0 bases, J lost 10 bases, and 6 bases stayed unmatched. Germline V gives CDR1 SGDLS, CDR2 YYNGEE. This CDR3 region has 14 residues. DNA for the CDR3: TGTGCCAGCAGCGTAGCATGGACAGGGGGTTCAGCTTTCTTT. Its translation is CASSVAWTGGSAFF.

The rearrangement links TRBV6-1 to TRBJ1-2; 10 nucleotides line up with TRBD1. CDR1 MNHNS and CDR2 SASEGT come from the germline V gene. The CDR3 runs to 16 residues. V was pared by 2 bases and J by 0 bases, with 3 bases of the junction left unmatched. CDR3 region: CASSEPGQGSNYGYTF. In DNA form, the CDR3 reads TGTGCCAGCAGTGAACCGGGACAGGGGTCTAACTATGGCTACACCTTC.

This clone came up a few times. The rearrangement joins TRBV2 to TRBJ2-2; TRBD1 matches at 8 bases. The CDR3 sequence is 15 residues long. With 7 bases clipped from V and 3 bases from J, the junction kept 7 bases outside the gene matches. CDR1 and CDR2 (germline): SNHLY, FYNNEI. The CDR3 DNA reads TGTGCCAGCAAGGGCAGGGGGCGCGACACCGGGGAGCTGTTTTTT. It specifies CASKGRGRDTGELFF. The full variable domain, in which reference TRBV2 and TRBJ2-2 provide the parts outside the CDR3, is EPEVTQTPSHQVTQMGQEVILRCVPISNHLYFYWYRQILGQKVEFLVSFYNNEISEKSEIFDDQFSVERPDGSNFTLKIRSTKLEDSAMYFCASKGRGRDTGELFFGEGSRLTVL.